Only a few counts were recorded for the clone carrying this T cell receptor beta chain. As yet, its antigen is unknown. The data were taken from a study of Graves' ophthalmopathy and Graves' hyperthyroidism. Study information: Investigators collected peripheral blood at initial diagnosis, before any treatment was given.

The germline gives CDR1 MNHEY, CDR2 SVGAGI. The trim removed 2 bases at V and 5 bases at J, leaving 3 bases unmatched. The CDR3 runs to 15 residues. Findings of the study overall: Also, most clonotypes expanded in the thyroid above 0.001 frequency appeared in blood.

Transcripts of RNA were the source for amplifying TCR beta CDR3 regions. Investigators did first-round RT-PCR with HTBI primers, then second-round multiplex PCR. TCRdb called the multiplex PCR reads again in MiXCR, with one record for every CDR3 protein. The repertoire has approximately 460,000 distinct CDR3 sequences, around 15% of them found once; the top ten carry more than 8.5%. Ophthalmopathy donors' eye disease showed moderate-to-severe activity, CAS of at least 3, NOSPECS of at least 4 and duration under 3 months. The chain couples TRBV6-5 to TRBJ1-1, with 12 bases identical to TRBD1. This TCR came from a woman in her 30s with Graves' ophthalmopathy. The specimen sequenced was blood. The CDR3 here is CASSYPGQGATEAFF. Written as DNA, the CDR3 is TGTGCCAGCAGTTACCCGGGACAGGGGGCAACTGAAGCTTTCTTT.